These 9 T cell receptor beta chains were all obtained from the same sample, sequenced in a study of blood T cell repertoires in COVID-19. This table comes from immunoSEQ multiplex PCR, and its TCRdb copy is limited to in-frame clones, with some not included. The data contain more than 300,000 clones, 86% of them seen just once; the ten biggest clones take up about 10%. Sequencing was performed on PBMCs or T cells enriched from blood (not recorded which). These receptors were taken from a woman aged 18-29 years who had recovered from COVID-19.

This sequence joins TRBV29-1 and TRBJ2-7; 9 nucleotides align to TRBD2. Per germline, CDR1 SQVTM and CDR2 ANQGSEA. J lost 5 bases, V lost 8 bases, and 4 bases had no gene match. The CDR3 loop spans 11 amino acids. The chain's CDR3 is CSTRTSDEQYF. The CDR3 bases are TGCAGCACACGGACTAGCGACGAGCAGTACTTC.

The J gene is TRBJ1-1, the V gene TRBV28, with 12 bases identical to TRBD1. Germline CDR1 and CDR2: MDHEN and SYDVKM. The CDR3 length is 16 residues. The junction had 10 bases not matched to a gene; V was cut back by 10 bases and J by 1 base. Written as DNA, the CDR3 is TGTGCCACCTCCGGGACAGGGGGCGTCAAGAACACTGAAGCTTTCTTT. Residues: CATSGTGGVKNTEAFF.

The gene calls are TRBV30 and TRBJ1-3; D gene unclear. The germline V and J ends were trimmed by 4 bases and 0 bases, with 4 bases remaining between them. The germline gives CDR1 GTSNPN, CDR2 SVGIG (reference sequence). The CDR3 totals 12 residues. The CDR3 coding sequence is TGTGCCTGGAAGAGCTCTGGAAACACCATATATTTT. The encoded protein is CAWKSSGNTIYF.

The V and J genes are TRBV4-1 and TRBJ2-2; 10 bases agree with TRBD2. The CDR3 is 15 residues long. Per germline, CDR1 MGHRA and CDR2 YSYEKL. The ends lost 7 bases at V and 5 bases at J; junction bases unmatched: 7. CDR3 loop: CASTRAGGLTGELFF. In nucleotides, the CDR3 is TGCGCCAGCACCCGAGCGGGAGGGCTTACCGGGGAGCTGTTTTTT.

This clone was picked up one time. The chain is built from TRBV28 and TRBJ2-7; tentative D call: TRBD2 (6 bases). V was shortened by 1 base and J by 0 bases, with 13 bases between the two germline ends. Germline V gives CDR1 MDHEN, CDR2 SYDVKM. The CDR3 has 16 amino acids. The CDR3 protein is CASSLFGGSSSYEQYF. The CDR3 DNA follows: TGTGCCAGCAGTTTATTTGGGGGGTCATCCTCCTACGAGCAGTACTTC.

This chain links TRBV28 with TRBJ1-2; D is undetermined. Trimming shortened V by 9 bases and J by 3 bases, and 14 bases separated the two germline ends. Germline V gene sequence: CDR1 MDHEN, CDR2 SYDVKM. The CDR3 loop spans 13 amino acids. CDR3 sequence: CASQNGRDYGYTF. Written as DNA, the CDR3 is TGTGCCAGTCAGAATGGGAGGGACTATGGCTACACCTTC.

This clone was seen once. The CDR3, as DNA: TGTGCCAGCAGTGAAGCCGGGACAGGGATACGAAGCTCTGGGGCCAACGTCCTGACTTTC. Translation: CASSEAGTGIRSSGANVLTF. The V and J genes are TRBV6-1 and TRBJ2-6; 9 bases line up with TRBD1. From germline, CDR1 is MNHNS and CDR2 SASEGT. J gave up 0 bases and V 0 bases, and 9 bases lay outside the gene matches. The CDR3 is 20 residues long.

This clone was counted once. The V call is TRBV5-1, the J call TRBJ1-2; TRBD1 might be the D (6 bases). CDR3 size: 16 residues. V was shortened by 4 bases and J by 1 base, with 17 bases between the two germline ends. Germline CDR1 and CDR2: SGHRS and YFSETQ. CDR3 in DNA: TGCGCCAGCAGCGCGGAGACCGGGACACTTAACTATGGCTACACCTTC. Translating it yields CASSAETGTLNYGYTF.

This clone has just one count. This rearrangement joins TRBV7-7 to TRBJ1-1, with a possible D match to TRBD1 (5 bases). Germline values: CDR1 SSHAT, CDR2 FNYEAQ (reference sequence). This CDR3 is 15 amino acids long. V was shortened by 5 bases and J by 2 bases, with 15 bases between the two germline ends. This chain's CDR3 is CASSPGDGVNTEAFF. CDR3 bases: TGTGCCAGCAGCCCGGGGGACGGAGTTAACACTGAAGCTTTCTTT.